This TCR beta chain was sequenced for a study of blood T cell repertoires in COVID-19. Study-level information: Italy, Spain and the United States were the sources of the convalescent and acute COVID-19 samples. PBMCs, B-cell-depleted T cells, or T cells provided the cDNA or gDNA that made up the material.

In the authors' workflow: Estimates of nucleated cell counts were drawn from the amplification of reference gene primers. Measured with immunoSEQ multiplex PCR; TCRdb has only the in-frame clones, and not every one. The V and J calls and clone size are taken from that table; D and trimming were inferred from the DNA. The sample gives 130,000 to 150,000 clones, roughly 89% of which show up once; roughly 4% is in the top ten. V lost 2 bases to trimming and J lost 3 bases; unmatched junction nucleotides: 0. From germline, CDR1 is SGHTA and CDR2 FQGNSA. The CDR3 spans 14 residues. V is TRBV7-2 and J is TRBJ1-5; 8 positions agree with TRBD1. The sequenced sample consisted of peripheral blood. The sequence was collected from a woman aged 40 to 55 with acute or convalescent COVID-19. CDR3 sequence (DNA): TGTGCCAGCAGCTTACAGGGGGCCAATCAGCCCCAGCATTTT. It codes for CASSLQGANQPQHF.